The rows below give T cell receptor beta chains drawn from one sample of a study of cytomegalovirus exposure and HLA in healthy donors. Method: immunoSEQ multiplex PCR; TCRdb's copy keeps in-frame clones and lacks some. Reported are some 120,000 clones; the ten largest clones contain about 2.3%. The specimen was PBMCs. The receptors originated from a man between 40 and 49 years old in good health and CMV-seronegative. Both conserved end residues are part of each CDR3. A D gene is named only where the DNA matches it firmly.

>.|TRBJ2-7|TRBV5-1
TGCGCCAGCACCAACACAGGGACGGTGTCCTACGAGCAGTACTTC
CASTNTGTVSYEQYF
>TRBD1|TRBJ2-7|TRBV4-2
TGTGCCAGCAGCCCGGGGACAGGGGGCTCCTACGAGCAGTACTTC
CASSPGTGGSYEQYF
>.|TRBJ1-1|TRBV5-1
TGCGCCAGCAGCTCTCAAGACGGGGTTGAAGCTTTCTTT
CASSSQDGVEAFF
>TRBD1|TRBJ2-5|TRBV7-2
TGTGCCAGCAGCGGCTACAGGGGTCTGAGTCGAGAGACCCAGTACTTC
CASSGYRGLSRETQYF
>.|TRBJ1-5|TRBV5-5
TGTGCCAGCAGCTTAGGAGGGGATCAGCCCCAGCATTTT
CASSLGGDQPQHF
>.|TRBJ1-1|TRBV28
TGTGCCAGCAGTCCCCTCGGGAACACTGAAGCTTTCTTT
CASSPLGNTEAFF
>TRBD1|TRBJ2-1|TRBV7-9
TGTGCCAGCACCCTAGGGACAGAGATCTACAATGAGCAGTTCTTC
CASTLGTEIYNEQFF
>.|TRBJ2-5|TRBV6-1
TGTGCCAGCAGCAGGGCGGAGACCCAGTACTTC
CASSRAETQYF
>.|TRBJ2-4|TRBV4-1
TGCGCCAGCAGCCAAGACCACCGGACAGTTTCAAATTACAAAAACATTCAGTACTTC
CASSQDHRTVSNYKNIQYF
>TRBD2|TRBJ2-7|TRBV9
TGTGCCAGCAGCGTAGGTAATAGCGGGACCTACGAGCAGTACTTC
CASSVGNSGTYEQYF
>.|TRBJ2-3|TRBV7-2
TGTGCCAGCAGCCGCTATAGAGCCGCCCAACTCACAGATACGCAGTATTTT
CASSRYRAAQLTDTQYF
>.|TRBJ2-3|TRBV29-1
TGCAGCGGCTTGACGCCCTCGAGGATAGCGCGACGGGCGAGCACAGATACGCAGTATTTT
CSGLTPSRIARRASTDTQYF
>TRBD1|TRBJ2-5|TRBV7-6
TGTGCCAGCAGACTGGGACAGCTTCAAGAGACCCAGTACTTC
CASRLGQLQETQYF
>.|TRBJ2-7|TRBV6-1
TGTGCCAGCAGGCGAACAGGGTTATACGAGCAGTACTTC
CASRRTGLYEQYF
>.|TRBJ1-2|TRBV11-2
TGTGCCAGCAGCCTTAATCGGGGGGCGCCCCGAGGCTACACCTTC
CASSLNRGAPRGYTF
>.|TRBJ2-1|TRBV6-1
TGTGCCAGTTCACAGGGACCCTACAATGAGCAGTTCTTC
CASSQGPYNEQFF
>.|TRBJ1-1|TRBV7-9
TGTGCCAGCAGCCAACTATTGACAGCCAACACTGAAGCTTTCTTT
CASSQLLTANTEAFF
>TRBD1|TRBJ2-1|TRBV18
TGTGCCAGCTCACCACCGGGACAGGGCCCCCGGGAGCAGTTCTTC
CASSPPGQGPREQFF
>TRBD1|TRBJ1-5|TRBV4-3
TGCGCCAGCAGCCAGGCTTATGGGACAGGGGGGAATCAGCCCCAGCATTTT
CASSQAYGTGGNQPQHF
>TRBD2|TRBJ2-7|TRBV9
TGTGCCAGCAGCTTACTTAGCGGGAGTAGCTACGAGCAGTACTTC
CASSLLSGSSYEQYF
>.|TRBJ2-2|TRBV5-1
TGCGCCAGCAGTCGGGTCGACTCCTACACCGGGGAGCTGTTTTTT
CASSRVDSYTGELFF
>.|TRBJ1-2|TRBV6-1
TGTGCCAGCTTCCCCACCGGGGGGGCTGGCGGCTACACCTTC
CASFPTGGAGGYTF
>.|TRBJ1-1|TRBV5-8
TGTGCCAGCAGCTCTGTCGCGGTGAACACTGAAGCTTTCTTT
CASSSVAVNTEAFF
>.|TRBJ1-1|TRBV27
TGTGCCAGCAGTTTATATCCCGGTGAGGCTCCCCCGACGAGGGCTTTCTTT
CASSLYPGEAPPTRAFF
>TRBD1|TRBJ2-3|TRBV18
TGTGCCAGCTCACCAGAGACAGGGGTCACAGATACGCAGTATTTT
CASSPETGVTDTQYF
>TRBD1|TRBJ1-1|TRBV11-3
TGTGCCAGCAGCTCAATCCGGACAGGGATGGGCACTGAAGCTTTCTTT
CASSSIRTGMGTEAFF
>.|TRBJ2-1|TRBV11-2
TGTGCCAGCAGGGATGACTTGTACAATGAGCAGTTCTTC
CASRDDLYNEQFF
>.|TRBJ2-1|TRBV10-3
TGTGCCATCAGTGAGTCTCGAACTTACAATGAGCAGTTCTTC
CAISESRTYNEQFF
>TRBD1|TRBJ2-1|TRBV13
TGTGCCAGCAGCTTGGGGGACAGGGAAACCTACAATGAGCAGTTCTTC
CASSLGDRETYNEQFF
>.|TRBJ1-2|TRBV4-3
TGCGCCAGCAGCCAAGATGCGGCAGGGTACTATGGCTACACCTTC
CASSQDAAGYYGYTF
>.|TRBJ2-5|TRBV1
TGCACCAGCAGCCAAGATCAAGGCGGAGGGGCCCAGTACTTC
CTSSQDQGGGAQYF